The TCR beta chain under discussion was sequenced for a study of blood T cell repertoires in COVID-19. Repertoires were generated with immunoSEQ multiplex PCR, while TCRdb's copy carries only in-frame clones and drops some. The repertoire holds tens of thousands of clones, with 75% to 80% as singletons. V was trimmed by 2 bases and J by 8 bases, leaving 9 bases between them. Germline V gives CDR1 SQVTM, CDR2 ANQGSEA. CDR3 length: 11 residues. This chain links TRBV29-1 with TRBJ1-2; no clear D. The sequenced sample was peripheral blood. This clonotype was obtained from a man in his 70s with active or convalescent COVID-19. The CDR3 loop reads CSVESGNGYTF. The DNA of the CDR3 is TGCAGCGTTGAATCCGGGAACGGCTACACCTTC.